Below, one T cell receptor beta chain is given with its context. Per the original data handling: Cell counts per sample came from amplifying reference gene primers. Clones were sequenced by immunoSEQ multiplex PCR, and TCRdb holds only the in-frame ones, with some missing. The DNA gave D and trimming, while V, J and clone size come from that table. The sample lists around 93,000 clones; about 80% were seen once. This record comes from a study of blood T cell repertoires in COVID-19. Study summary: Sites in the United States, Italy and Spain provided acute and convalescent COVID-19 samples.

Trimming pared 5 bases from V and 4 bases from J, leaving 17 bases between. Germline loops: CDR1 SGHVS, CDR2 FQNEAQ. The CDR3 has 15 amino acids. The sequencing sample was made of peripheral blood. This TCR was sampled from a man between 60 and 70 years old with acute or convalescent COVID-19. The chain combines TRBV7-8 with TRBJ1-1; a possible D gene is TRBD1 (5 bases). The CDR3: CASSLGGGRATEAFF. The CDR3 region has the DNA TGTGCCAGCAGCCTCGGGGGGGGAAGGGCCACTGAAGCTTTCTTT.